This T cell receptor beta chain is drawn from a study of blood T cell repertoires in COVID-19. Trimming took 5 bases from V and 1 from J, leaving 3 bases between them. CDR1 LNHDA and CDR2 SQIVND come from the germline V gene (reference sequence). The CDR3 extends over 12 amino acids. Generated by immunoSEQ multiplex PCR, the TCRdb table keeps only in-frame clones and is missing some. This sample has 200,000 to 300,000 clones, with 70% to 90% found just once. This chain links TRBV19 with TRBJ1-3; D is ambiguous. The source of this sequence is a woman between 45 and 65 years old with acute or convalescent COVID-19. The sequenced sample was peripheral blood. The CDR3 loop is CASSLSGNTIYF. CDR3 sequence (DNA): TGTGCCAGTAGTTTATCTGGAAACACCATATATTTT.